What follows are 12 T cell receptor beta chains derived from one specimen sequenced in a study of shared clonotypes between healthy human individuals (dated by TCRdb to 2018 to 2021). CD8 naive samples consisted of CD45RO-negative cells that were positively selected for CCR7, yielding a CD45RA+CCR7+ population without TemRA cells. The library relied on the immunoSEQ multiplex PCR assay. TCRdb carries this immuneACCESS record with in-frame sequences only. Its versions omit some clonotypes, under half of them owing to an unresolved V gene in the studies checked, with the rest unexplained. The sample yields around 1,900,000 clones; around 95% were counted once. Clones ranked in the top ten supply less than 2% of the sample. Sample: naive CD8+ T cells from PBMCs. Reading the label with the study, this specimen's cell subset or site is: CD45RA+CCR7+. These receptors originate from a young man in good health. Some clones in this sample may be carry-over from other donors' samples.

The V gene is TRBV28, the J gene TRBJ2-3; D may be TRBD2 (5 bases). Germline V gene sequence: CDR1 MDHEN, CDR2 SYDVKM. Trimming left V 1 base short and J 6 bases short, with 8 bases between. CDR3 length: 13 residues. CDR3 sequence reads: CASSLLIADTQYF. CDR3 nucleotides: TGTGCCAGCAGTTTATTAATAGCGGATACGCAGTATTTT. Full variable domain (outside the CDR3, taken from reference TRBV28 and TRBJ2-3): DVKVTQSSRYLVKRTGEKVFLECVQDMDHENMFWYRQDPGLGLRLIYFSYDVKMKEKGDIPEGYSVSREKKERFSLILESASTNQTSMYLCASSLLIADTQYFGPGTRLTVL.

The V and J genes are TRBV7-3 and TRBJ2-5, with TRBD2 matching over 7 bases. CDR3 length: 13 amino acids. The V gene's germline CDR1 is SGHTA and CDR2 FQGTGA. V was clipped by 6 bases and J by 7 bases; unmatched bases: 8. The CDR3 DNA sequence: TGTGCCAGCAGTTCCCGGGGGGAAGCGACCCAGTACTTC. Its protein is CASSSRGEATQYF.

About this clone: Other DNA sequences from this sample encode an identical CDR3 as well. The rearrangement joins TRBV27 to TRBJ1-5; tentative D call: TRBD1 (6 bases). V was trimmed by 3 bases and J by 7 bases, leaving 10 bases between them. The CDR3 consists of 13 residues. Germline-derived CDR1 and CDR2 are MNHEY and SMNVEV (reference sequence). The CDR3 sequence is CASSLGGGQPQHF. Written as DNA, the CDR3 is TGTGCCAGCAGTTTGGGGGGCGGGCAGCCCCAGCATTTT.

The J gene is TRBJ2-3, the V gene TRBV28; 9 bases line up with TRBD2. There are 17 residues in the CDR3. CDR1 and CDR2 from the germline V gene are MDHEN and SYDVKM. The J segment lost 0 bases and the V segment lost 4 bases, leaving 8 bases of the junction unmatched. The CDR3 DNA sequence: TGTGCCAGCAGTTATACTTTAGCGGGAGAGAGCACAGATACGCAGTATTTT. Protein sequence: CASSYTLAGESTDTQYF.

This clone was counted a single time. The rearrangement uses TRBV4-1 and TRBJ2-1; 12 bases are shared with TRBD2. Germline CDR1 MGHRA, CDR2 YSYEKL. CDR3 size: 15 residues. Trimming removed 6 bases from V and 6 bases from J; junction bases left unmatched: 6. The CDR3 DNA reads TGCGCCAGCAGTGCGACTAGCGGGAGATCCAATGAGCAGTTCTTC. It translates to CASSATSGRSNEQFF.

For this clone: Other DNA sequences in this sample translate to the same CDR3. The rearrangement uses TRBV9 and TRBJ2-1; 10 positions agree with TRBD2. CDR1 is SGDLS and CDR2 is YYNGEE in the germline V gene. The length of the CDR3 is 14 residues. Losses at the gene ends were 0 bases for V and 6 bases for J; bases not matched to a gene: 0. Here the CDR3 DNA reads TGTGCCAGCAGCGTAGTAGCGGGAGGCAATGAGCAGTTCTTC. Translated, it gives CASSVVAGGNEQFF.

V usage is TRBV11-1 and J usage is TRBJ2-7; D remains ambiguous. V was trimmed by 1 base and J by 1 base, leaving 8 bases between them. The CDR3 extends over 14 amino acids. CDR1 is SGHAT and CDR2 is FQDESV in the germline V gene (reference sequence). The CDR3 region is CASSLVRLSYEQYF. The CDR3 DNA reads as TGTGCCAGCAGCTTAGTACGGTTGTCCTACGAGCAGTACTTC. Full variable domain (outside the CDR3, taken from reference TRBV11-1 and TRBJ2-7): EAEVAQSPRYKITEKSQAVAFWCDPISGHATLYWYRQILGQGPELLVQFQDESVVDDSQLPKDRFSAERLKGVDSTLKIQPAELGDSAMYLCASSLVRLSYEQYFGPGTRLTVT.

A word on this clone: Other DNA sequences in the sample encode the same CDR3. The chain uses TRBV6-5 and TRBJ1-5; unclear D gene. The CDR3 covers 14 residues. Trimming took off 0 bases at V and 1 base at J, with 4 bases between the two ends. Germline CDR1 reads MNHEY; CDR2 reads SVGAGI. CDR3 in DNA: TGTGCCAGCAGTTACTCGGGGAGCAATCAGCCCCAGCATTTT. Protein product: CASSYSGSNQPQHF.

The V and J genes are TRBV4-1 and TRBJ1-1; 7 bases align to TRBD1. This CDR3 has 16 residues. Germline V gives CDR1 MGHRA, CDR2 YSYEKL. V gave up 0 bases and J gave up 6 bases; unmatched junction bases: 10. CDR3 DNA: TGCGCCAGCAGCCAAGATAGCGGCAGGGGGTCGGCTGAAGCTTTCTTT. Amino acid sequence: CASSQDSGRGSAEAFF.

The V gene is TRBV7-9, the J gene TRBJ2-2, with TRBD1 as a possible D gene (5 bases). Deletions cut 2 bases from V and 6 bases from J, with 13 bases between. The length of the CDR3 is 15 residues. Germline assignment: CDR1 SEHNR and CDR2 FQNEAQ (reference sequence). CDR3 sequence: CASSLRTKGAGELFF. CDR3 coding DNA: TGTGCCAGCAGCTTACGGACGAAAGGGGCCGGGGAGCTGTTTTTT.

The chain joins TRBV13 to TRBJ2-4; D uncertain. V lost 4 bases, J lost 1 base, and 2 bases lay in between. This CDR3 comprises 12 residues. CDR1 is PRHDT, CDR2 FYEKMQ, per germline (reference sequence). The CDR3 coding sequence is TGTGCCAGCAGCTCCGCCAAAAACATTCAGTACTTC. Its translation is CASSSAKNIQYF.

CDR3 in DNA: TGTGCCAGCAGCCCGGGGCCCCTCCCCGGCAACGAGCAGTACTTC. This sequence encodes CASSPGPLPGNEQYF. V gene TRBV13 combines with J gene TRBJ2-7; D may be TRBD1 or TRBD2 (5 bases each). Per the germline V gene, CDR1 is PRHDT and CDR2 is FYEKMQ (reference sequence). With 5 bases removed from V and 5 bases from J, the gap between germline ends came to 19 bases. The length of the CDR3 is 15 residues.